These 10 T cell receptor beta chains were all obtained from the same sample, sequenced in a study of T cell repertoires in cytomegalovirus infection. One entry per CDR3 protein, called by TCRdb with MiXCR from the reads. The table shows hundreds of thousands of distinct CDR3 sequences, with roughly 10% occurring only once. The specimen was PBMCs. The receptors come from a human donor in good health (CMV status not recorded). Some clones in this sample may be carry-over from other donors' samples.

This clonotype was counted only a few times. This sequence joins TRBV20-1 and TRBJ2-5, with 15 bases aligning to TRBD2. Germline trimming cut 5 bases from V and 3 bases from J; bases unmatched to any gene: 7. The CDR3 extends over 16 amino acids. In germline, CDR1 is DFQATT, CDR2 SNEGSKA (reference sequence). The CDR3 sequence is CSALGLAGGLKETQYF. The CDR3 DNA reads TGCAGTGCTCTCGGACTAGCGGGGGGGCTTAAAGAGACCCAGTACTTC.

This clonotype showed up many times. A read error may account for a junction end that differs from germline. The rearrangement links TRBV7-8 to TRBJ1-1, with D unclear. The germline V gene has CDR1 SGHVS and CDR2 FQNEAQ. The CDR3 sequence is 18 residues long. For the CDR3, the DNA is TGTGCCAGCAGCTTAGAATCCCCCTCCCACACCAGGAACGCTGAAGCTTTCTTT. Protein: CASSLESPSHTRNAEAFF.

This clonotype was counted a few times. This sequence joins TRBV12-3 or TRBV12-4 and TRBJ2-1; 8 nucleotides agree with TRBD1. The trim removed 5 bases at V and 5 bases at J, leaving 11 bases unmatched. This CDR3 is 16 amino acids long. CDR3 residues: CASSVSGGPQNNEQFF. In DNA, the CDR3 is TGTGCCAGCAGTGTGTCAGGGGGCCCGCAGAACAATGAGCAGTTCTTC.

CDR3 amino acids: CSAGRDLKSEQYF. The CDR3, as DNA: TGCAGCGCCGGACGGGACCTAAAGTCCGAGCAGTACTTC. The V gene is TRBV29-1, the J gene TRBJ2-7, with D tentatively TRBD1 or TRBD2 (5 bases each). V was cut by 7 bases and J by 6 bases, with 19 bases left in between. The CDR3 has 13 residues. Per germline, CDR1 SQVTM and CDR2 ANQGSEA.

This clonotype was seen only a few times. The CDR3 reads CASSPGVSNSPLHF. The DNA of the CDR3 is TGTGCCAGCTCACCAGGGGTCTCAAATTCACCCCTCCACTTT. V and J are TRBV18 and TRBJ1-6; D is ambiguous. Germline CDR1 reads KGHSH; CDR2 reads LQKENI. The CDR3 runs 14 residues. The V end lost 2 bases, the J end lost 7 bases, and 9 bases lay between the germline ends.

This clonotype was counted ten times or more. CDR3 protein: CASSFTVNTGELFF. The CDR3 DNA follows: TGTGCCAGCAGTTTTACAGTGAACACCGGGGAGCTGTTTTTT. The chain links TRBV12-3 or TRBV12-4 to TRBJ2-2; unclear D gene. Trimming took off 3 bases at V and 1 base at J, with 6 bases between the two ends. The CDR3 runs to 14 residues.

This clonotype was picked up many times. This chain links TRBV28 with TRBJ1-4, with a possible D match to TRBD1 (6 bases). The CDR3 runs to 14 residues. The germline gives CDR1 MDHEN, CDR2 SYDVKM. The ends were cut back, 7 bases at V and 7 bases at J, with 16 bases in the middle. CDR3 protein: CASNWGRGREKLFF. DNA of the CDR3: TGTGCCAGCAATTGGGGCAGGGGACGTGAAAAACTGTTTTTT.

This clonotype was found many times. This rearrangement joins TRBV19 to TRBJ1-2; no reliable D call. The length of the CDR3 is 20 residues. The V gene lost 0 bases and the J gene lost 2 bases, with 25 bases spanning the gap. The germline gives CDR1 LNHDA, CDR2 SQIVND (reference sequence). Here the CDR3 DNA reads TGTGCCAGTAGTATAGATTTCTTACCCGTACTTTCAGCCCACAACTATGGCTACACCTTC. It yields the protein CASSIDFLPVLSAHNYGYTF.

This clonotype has ten or more counts. The DNA for the CDR3 is TGTGCCAGCAGCCCGATGGTAGGCACTGAAGCTTTCTTT. This encodes CASSPMVGTEAFF. The V gene is TRBV7-9, the J gene TRBJ1-1; D is unclear. The germline V gene encodes CDR1 SEHNR and CDR2 FQNEAQ (reference sequence). This CDR3 is 13 amino acids long. V was trimmed by 5 bases and J by 4 bases, leaving 11 bases between them.

This clonotype was seen only a few times. The genes are TRBV20-1 and TRBJ2-7; 11 positions match TRBD2. Per the germline V gene, CDR1 is DFQATT and CDR2 is SNEGSKA (reference sequence). V dropped 7 bases and J dropped 2; count of bases not matched to a gene: 7. The CDR3 spans 14 residues. As DNA, the CDR3 is TGCAGTGGGGGTAGCGGGAGGGTTCCCTACGAGCAGTACTTC. This sequence encodes CSGGSGRVPYEQYF.